What follows is one T cell receptor beta chain and its context. Using its own MiXCR run on the 5' RACE reads, TCRdb lists one record per CDR3 protein. Among about 440,000 distinct CDR3 sequences listed, 15% to 20% were seen once. Germline V lookup: CDR1 GTSNPN, CDR2 SVGIG (reference sequence). V was clipped by 0 bases and J by 4 bases, with 13 bases between them. The CDR3 runs 15 residues. This entry comes from a study of T-cell memory formation after mild COVID-19. The V gene is TRBV30, the J gene TRBJ2-1, with TRBD1 as a possible D gene (5 bases). The sample comprised PBMCs or a T cell subset sorted from them (not recorded which). This clonotype originated in an adult woman who had mild COVID-19 (a few samples of this study predate the infection). Cell type and time point are not known. The CDR3 protein is CAWSVRGSSYNEQFF. The CDR3 coding sequence is TGTGCCTGGAGTGTAAGGGGTAGCTCTTACAATGAGCAGTTCTTC.